These 20 T cell receptor beta chains share one sample of origin, sequenced in a study of identical twins (dated by TCRdb to the mid-2010s). The method was 5' RACE. The instrument was an Illumina HiSeq 2000. TCRdb reanalyzed the raw reads on its own, using fastp at Q25 for trimming and MiXCR for clone calling, and kept in-frame beta chains. CDR3 protein sequences are deduplicated, and each keeps its most common genes and DNA. The sample data list fewer than 250,000 distinct CDR3 sequences, and around a sixth of these were observed just once. 35% to 45% of the sample belongs to the ten largest clones. This same sample was also part of a study on T cells expressing NK-cell markers.

The source material was CD8+ T cells sorted from blood. Every receptor here comes from a woman younger than 30 in good health.

The chain is built from TRBV12-3 or TRBV12-4 and TRBJ2-7; TRBD2 matches 7 bases. The length of the CDR3 is 14 residues. V was clipped by 6 bases and J by 2 bases; unmatched bases: 7. The DNA for the CDR3 is TGTGCCAGCAGCCCCAGCGGGACCGCCTACGAGCAGTACTTC. Translation: CASSPSGTAYEQYF.

A few counts support this clonotype. The gene calls are TRBV6-5 and TRBJ2-7; tentative D call: TRBD1 (6 bases). V shed 4 bases and J shed 6 bases, with 13 bases lying between them. Germline CDR1 MNHEY, CDR2 SVGAGI. The CDR3 sequence is 13 residues long. CDR3 bases: TGTGCCAGCAGTTCAGGGGTAGTACGCGAGCAGTACTTC. It is translated as CASSSGVVREQYF.

The chain uses TRBV27 and TRBJ2-5, with D possibly matching TRBD1 (6 bases). Trimming pared 6 bases from V and 0 bases from J, leaving 14 bases between. This CDR3 is 15 amino acids long. CDR1 is MNHEY and CDR2 is SMNVEV in the germline V gene (reference sequence). CDR3 protein: CASSTRTDYQETQYF. CDR3 DNA: TGTGCCAGCAGCACCCGGACAGACTACCAAGAGACCCAGTACTTC.

In its sample, this clonotype was seen a few times. V usage is TRBV7-9 and J usage is TRBJ2-7; TRBD1 is a possible D gene (6 bases). The CDR3 sequence is 14 residues long. The V and J ends lost 4 bases and 5 bases respectively, with 15 bases between them. Germline V gene data show CDR1 as SEHNR and CDR2 as FQNEAQ (reference sequence). CDR3 protein: CASSSTGTADEQYF. As DNA, the CDR3 is TGTGCCAGCAGCTCTACAGGGACCGCTGACGAGCAGTACTTC. The full variable domain, rest sourced from reference TRBV7-9 and TRBJ2-7, is DTGVSQNPRHKITKRGQNVTFRCDPISEHNRLYWYRQTLGQGPEFLTYFQNEAQLEKSRLLSDRFSAERPKGSFSTLEIQRTEQGDSAMYLCASSSTGTADEQYFGPGTRLTVT.

The chain couples TRBV6-2 or TRBV6-3 to TRBJ2-7, with 7 bases aligning to TRBD1. This CDR3 contains 14 residues. Unmatched junction bases numbered 3, after V lost 2 bases and J lost 2 bases. Germline V lookup: CDR1 MNHEY, CDR2 SVGEGT. The CDR3 protein is CASSYVGTAYEQYF. CDR3 DNA: TGTGCCAGCAGTTACGTCGGGACAGCCTACGAGCAGTACTTC.

This chain uses TRBV30 with TRBJ1-1; perhaps TRBD1 as D (5 bases). This CDR3 has 15 amino acids. CDR1 and CDR2 (germline): GTSNPN, SVGIG (reference sequence). V lost 5 bases and J 0 bases, leaving 16 bases between the germline ends. The DNA for the CDR3 is TGTGCCTGGGCCGTGAGGGACCCCGTGAACACTGAAGCTTTCTTT. Its translation is CAWAVRDPVNTEAFF. Based on the CDR3 plus reference TRBV30 and TRBJ1-1, the full variable domain is SQTIHQWPATLVQPVGSPLSLECTVEGTSNPNLYWYRQAAGRGLQLLFYSVGIGQISSEVPQNLSASRPQDRQFILSSKKLLLSDSGFYLCAWAVRDPVNTEAFFGQGTRLTVV.

V gene TRBV7-9 combines with J gene TRBJ1-2; D is unresolved. Germline assignment: CDR1 SEHNR and CDR2 FQNEAQ (reference sequence). This CDR3 comprises 13 residues. V lost 5 bases, J lost 5 bases, and 12 bases lay in between. This chain's CDR3 is CASSRVPLYGYTF. The CDR3 DNA reads as TGTGCCAGCAGCCGCGTCCCTTTATATGGCTACACCTTC.

The chain carries TRBV29-1 and TRBJ2-3; D perhaps matches TRBD1 (6 bases). This CDR3 has 14 amino acids. Germline-derived CDR1 and CDR2 are SQVTM and ANQGSEA. V was shortened by 6 bases and J by 2 bases, with 15 bases between the two germline ends. CDR3 protein: CSVGRDNPTDTQYF. Here the CDR3 DNA reads TGCAGCGTGGGAAGGGACAACCCCACAGATACGCAGTATTTT.

The V call is TRBV29-1, the J call TRBJ2-1; TRBD2 matches at 9 bases. Per germline, CDR1 SQVTM and CDR2 ANQGSEA. Trimming cost V 6 bases and J 5 bases; bases outside gene matches: 8. The CDR3 is 14 residues long. For the CDR3, the DNA is TGCAGCGTGCGCGGGGGGGCGTTTAACAATGAGCAGTTCTTC. Translated, it gives CSVRGGAFNNEQFF.

This chain connects TRBV7-9 to TRBJ2-7; D gene ambiguous. The CDR3 has 13 residues. Germline V gene sequence: CDR1 SEHNR, CDR2 FQNEAQ (reference sequence). Trimming removed 1 base at V and 5 bases at J, with 9 bases between. The CDR3 reads CASSLGLVDEQYF. CDR3 nucleotides: TGTGCCAGCAGCTTAGGACTGGTAGACGAGCAGTACTTC.

This clonotype was recorded a few times. J is TRBJ2-1 and V is TRBV29-1; maybe TRBD1 (6 bases). The CDR3 totals 17 residues. V shed 1 base and J shed 0 bases, with 16 bases lying between them. CDR1 is SQVTM and CDR2 is ANQGSEA in the germline V gene. The CDR3 reads CSVEGGRSGSSYNEQFF. The CDR3 DNA is TGCAGCGTTGAAGGGGGGCGAAGCGGAAGCTCCTACAATGAGCAGTTCTTC.

This chain's CDR3 is CASAEQGSWTDTQYF. The DNA for the CDR3 is TGTGCCAGCGCTGAACAGGGGAGCTGGACAGATACGCAGTATTTT. The chain links TRBV9 to TRBJ2-3, with TRBD1 identical over 7 bases. This CDR3 comprises 15 residues. J lost 3 bases, V lost 7 bases, and 11 bases had no gene match. Germline CDR1 SGDLS, CDR2 YYNGEE. Full variable domain (missing parts from reference TRBV9 and TRBJ2-3): DSGVTQTPKHLITATGQRVTLRCSPRSGDLSVYWYQQSLDQGLQFLIQYYNGEERAKGNILERFSAQQFPDLHSELNLSSLELGDSALYFCASAEQGSWTDTQYFGPGTRLTVL.

The chain employs TRBV7-2 and TRBJ2-7; a possible D gene is TRBD2 (6 bases). The CDR3 is 15 residues long. Germline CDR1 and CDR2: SGHTA and FQGNSA. V was cut by 5 bases and J by 5 bases, with 19 bases left in between. This CDR3 is CASSRVTGANNEQYF. The CDR3 DNA reads as TGTGCCAGCAGCAGGGTAACGGGAGCTAACAACGAGCAGTACTTC.

V is TRBV27 and J is TRBJ1-1; D is unclear. V was pared by 9 bases and J by 6 bases, with 14 bases between. The CDR3 is 12 residues long. The germline V gene has CDR1 MNHEY and CDR2 SMNVEV (reference sequence). The CDR3 coding sequence is TGTGCCAGTCTTTCTATCTTTCCTGAAGCTTTCTTT. Its translation is CASLSIFPEAFF.

This clonotype was recorded a few times. The chain combines TRBV19 with TRBJ1-2; 7 bases line up with TRBD1. V gave up 3 bases and J gave up 4 bases; unmatched junction bases: 5. The germline V gene has CDR1 LNHDA and CDR2 SQIVND (reference sequence). The CDR3 length is 14 residues. The CDR3, as DNA: TGTGCCAGTAGTATTGGGACAGTAAGCTATGGCTACACCTTC. As protein: CASSIGTVSYGYTF.

CDR3 DNA sequence: TGTGCCAGCAGTTGGGAAGGGAACTCCTACGAGCAGTACTTC. This encodes CASSWEGNSYEQYF. This sequence joins TRBV6-2 or TRBV6-3 and TRBJ2-7, with D unresolved. The CDR3 covers 14 residues. CDR1 and CDR2 from the germline V gene are MNHEY and SVGEGT. Trimming shortened V by 4 bases and J by 0 bases, and 10 bases separated the two germline ends.

This rearrangement joins TRBV4-3 to TRBJ2-3; D is ambiguous. Germline CDR1 is LGHNA and CDR2 is YSLEER. Trimming cost V 4 bases and J 2 bases, with 16 bases left between them. This CDR3 spans 16 amino acids. CDR3 region: CASSPSPAPNTDTQYF. The CDR3 DNA follows: TGCGCCAGCAGCCCCTCCCCAGCTCCTAACACAGATACGCAGTATTTT.

This clonotype was counted a few times. The J gene is TRBJ2-1, the V gene TRBV6-5; TRBD2 matches at 7 bases. Germline CDR1 MNHEY, CDR2 SVGAGI. J gave up 5 bases and V 2 bases, and 6 bases lay outside the gene matches. The CDR3 totals 15 residues. The chain's CDR3 is CASSYGSSGHNEQFF. For the CDR3, the DNA is TGTGCCAGCAGTTACGGTTCTAGCGGCCACAATGAGCAGTTCTTC.

A few counts support this clonotype. The chain links TRBV4-1 to TRBJ1-1, with D unclear. V was clipped by 0 bases and J by 11 bases, with 16 bases between them. In germline, CDR1 is MGHRA, CDR2 YSYEKL. The CDR3 runs to 14 residues. The CDR3 reads CASSQDPRQPGAFF. The CDR3 coding sequence is TGCGCCAGCAGCCAAGATCCCCGGCAGCCTGGGGCTTTCTTT.

This clonotype was recorded a few times. The genes are TRBV27 and TRBJ2-7; D is possibly TRBD2 (6 bases). The germline V gene has CDR1 MNHEY and CDR2 SMNVEV (reference sequence). The CDR3 has 14 amino acids. V was cut by 3 bases and J by 3 bases, with 12 bases left in between. The CDR3 reads CASSLAGKGYEQYF. The CDR3 DNA is TGTGCCAGCAGTTTGGCGGGGAAGGGCTACGAGCAGTACTTC.